The 11 T cell receptor beta chains reported below all come from one sample, sequenced in a study of response to subunit inactivated influenza vaccine. TCRdb passed the RT-PCR reads through MiXCR, listing each CDR3 protein once. Of some 480,000 distinct CDR3 sequences listed, 9.5% to 13% are singletons. This sample comprised PBMCs from blood, obtained around seven weeks after vaccination. The source of these receptors is a man aged 50-60 years who received an inactivated influenza vaccine.

Notes on this clonotype: Since no conserved phenylalanine or tryptophan closes the CDR3, a read error is the likely cause. The gene calls are TRBV29-1 and TRBJ2-3; 10 nucleotides line up with TRBD2. Germline assignment: CDR1 SQVTM and CDR2 ANQGSEA. V was pared by 7 bases and J by 0 bases, with 19 bases of the junction left unmatched. This CDR3 contains 19 residues. DNA of the CDR3: TGCAGCGCTCCGGGAGGGTTAGCGGGGGGATTGTCTAGCACAGATACGCAGTATTTA. It translates to CSAPGGLAGGLSSTDTQYL.

In this sample, this clonotype turned up a few times. V is TRBV11-2 and J is TRBJ1-3; 7 bases agree with TRBD1. The germline CDR1 and CDR2 sequences are SGHAT and FQNNGV. This CDR3 is built from 15 residues. J gave up 0 bases and V 5 bases, and 4 bases lay outside the gene matches. The CDR3 region has the DNA TGTGCCAGCAGCCCACAGGGGATCTCTGGAAACACCATATATTTT. Translation: CASSPQGISGNTIYF.

The chain uses TRBV5-6 and TRBJ1-1; D uncertain. Per germline, CDR1 SGHDT and CDR2 YYEEEE. V was trimmed by 0 bases and J by 5 bases, leaving 11 bases between them. This CDR3 region has 14 residues. CDR3 nucleotide sequence: TGTGCCAGCAGCTTGGGAGCGGGGATGACTGAAGCTTTCTTT. It encodes CASSLGAGMTEAFF.

This clonotype was observed many times. The chain is built from TRBV5-6 and TRBJ2-5; D call uncertain. CDR1 is SGHDT, CDR2 YYEEEE, per germline. The V gene lost 2 bases and the J gene lost 6 bases, with 5 bases spanning the gap. There are 11 residues in the CDR3. CDR3 amino acids: CASSFRKTQYF. The CDR3 DNA is TGTGCCAGCAGCTTTCGGAAGACCCAGTACTTC.

The V gene is TRBV29-1, the J gene TRBJ1-2, with a possible D match to TRBD1 (6 bases). The CDR3 consists of 12 residues. Germline V gene data show CDR1 as SQVTM and CDR2 as ANQGSEA. V lost 4 bases and J 7 bases, leaving 13 bases between the germline ends. CDR3 coding DNA: TGCAGCGTTGTCAGGGGATACTCTGGCTACACCTTC. It yields the protein CSVVRGYSGYTF.

This sequence joins TRBV7-2 and TRBJ2-7; TRBD2 aligns across 9 bases. This CDR3 comprises 15 residues. Germline V gene data show CDR1 as SGHTA and CDR2 as FQGNSA. The V segment lost 1 base and the J segment 2 bases; nucleotides outside the gene matches: 3. The CDR3 is CASSLDGGGAYEQYF. CDR3 sequence (DNA): TGTGCCAGCAGCTTAGACGGCGGGGGGGCCTACGAGCAGTACTTC.

J is TRBJ2-7 and V is TRBV10-3; a possible D gene is TRBD2 (7 bases). The CDR3 spans 14 residues. CDR1 is ENHRY, CDR2 SYGVKD, per germline. V was trimmed by 6 bases and J by 5 bases, leaving 17 bases between them. In DNA, the CDR3 is TGTGCCATCAGCGACCATCGGGGGGCACACGAGCAGTACTTC. It specifies CAISDHRGAHEQYF.

This clonotype was counted at least ten times. The CDR3 DNA is TGTGCCAGCAGTCCTCACAGGGGGGGGAACACTGAAGCTTTCTTT. This gives the protein CASSPHRGGNTEAFF. The chain couples TRBV27 to TRBJ1-1, with 8 bases lining up with TRBD1. V lost 5 bases and J lost 1; bases outside the gene matches: 6. The germline gives CDR1 MNHEY, CDR2 SMNVEV (reference sequence). This CDR3 region has 15 residues.

Many counts were recorded for this clonotype. The CDR3 region has the DNA TGTGCCAGCAGTTCCCCGGTCGTGGCGGGAGGACAACGAGACAATGAGCAGTTCTTC. The encoded protein is CASSSPVVAGGQRDNEQFF. The chain employs TRBV28 and TRBJ2-1, with 8 nucleotides matching TRBD2. CDR3 length: 19 residues. Losses at the gene ends were 4 bases for V and 5 bases for J; bases not matched to a gene: 19. CDR1 is MDHEN, CDR2 SYDVKM, per germline.

This clonotype was found a few times. The chain joins TRBV27 to TRBJ2-7; 10 nucleotides align to TRBD1. The germline V gene encodes CDR1 MNHEY and CDR2 SMNVEV (reference sequence). The CDR3 sequence is 15 residues long. The V and J ends lost 5 bases and 2 bases, in that order; junction bases with no gene match: 6. The CDR3 spells CASSRAGTGAYEQYF. DNA of the CDR3: TGTGCCAGCAGTCGCGCCGGGACAGGGGCCTACGAGCAGTACTTC.

This clonotype was seen only a few times. The chain uses TRBV20-1 and TRBJ2-1; D might be TRBD2 (6 bases). V dropped 1 base and J dropped 5 bases, with 12 bases sitting between them. The germline gives CDR1 DFQATT, CDR2 SNEGSKA (reference sequence). The length of the CDR3 is 14 residues. The CDR3 DNA reads TGCAGTGCTAGAGGGGCGGGGAGCCACAATGAGCAGTTCTTC. Its translation: CSARGAGSHNEQFF.